These 32 T cell receptor beta chains share one sample of origin, sequenced in a study of cytomegalovirus exposure and HLA in healthy donors. PCR was performed using 60 Vbeta and 13 Jbeta primers. Here immunoSEQ multiplex PCR was the method, and the copy in TCRdb shows in-frame clones only, minus some. There are 150,000 or so clones in the sample; 65% to 80% occur only once, and about 4.7% lies in the top ten. Sequenced material: PBMCs. These receptors were collected from a man between 18 and 29 years old in good health and CMV-seropositive.

The V and J genes are TRBV7-9 and TRBJ2-2; no firm D call. Trimming took 3 bases from V and 0 from J, leaving 11 bases between them. The germline V gene encodes CDR1 SEHNR and CDR2 FQNEAQ (reference sequence). This CDR3 has 16 residues. The CDR3 sequence: CASSFPVHANTGELFF. The CDR3 coding sequence is TGTGCCAGCAGCTTCCCAGTCCACGCGAACACCGGGGAGCTGTTTTTT.

This chain uses TRBV21-1 with TRBJ1-5; the table's D call, TRBD1, has no DNA check behind it. TRBV21-1 is flagged as a pseudogene. This CDR3 comprises 21 residues. This CDR3 is CASSKDSSRPRVLCCNQPQHF. CDR3 DNA: TGTGCCAGCAGCAAAGATTCTTCTCGGCCCAGGGTATTATGTTGCAATCAGCCCCAGCATTTT.

The V and J genes are TRBV7-2 and TRBJ1-2, with TRBD1 as a possible D gene (5 bases). The CDR3 spans 14 residues. The germline CDR1 and CDR2 sequences are SGHTA and FQGNSA. V was trimmed by 7 bases and J by 4 bases, leaving 16 bases between them. CDR3 nucleotide sequence: TGTGCCAGCATTGGAAGACGGGGGGGCTATGGCTACACCTTC. It specifies CASIGRRGGYGYTF.

This clone was picked up one time. The rearrangement links TRBV7-9 to TRBJ1-2; the match to TRBD1 covers 9 bases. CDR1 is SEHNR, CDR2 FQNEAQ, per germline (reference sequence). Trimming took 5 bases from V and 3 from J; bases not matched to a gene: 7. The CDR3 has 15 residues. DNA for the CDR3: TGTGCCAGCAGCCACCCGGGACAGGGCCACTATGGCTACACCTTC. Translation: CASSHPGQGHYGYTF.

The rearrangement links TRBV27 to TRBJ2-5, with D uncertain. Germline assignment: CDR1 MNHEY and CDR2 SMNVEV (reference sequence). The V end lost 5 bases, the J end lost 0 bases, and 10 bases lay between the germline ends. CDR3 length equals 14 residues. The CDR3 reads CASSPPGNQETQYF. CDR3 DNA sequence: TGTGCCAGCAGTCCCCCAGGAAACCAAGAGACCCAGTACTTC.

The chain couples TRBV30 to TRBJ2-7; 10 nucleotides align to TRBD1. J gave up 3 bases and V 5 bases, and 4 bases lay outside the gene matches. Germline V gene lookup returns CDR1 GTSNPN and CDR2 SVGIG (reference sequence). This CDR3 has 13 residues. The CDR3 DNA sequence: TGTGCCTGGGGGACAGGGGACAACTACGAGCAGTACGTC. This encodes CAWGTGDNYEQYV.

V usage is TRBV5-1 and J usage is TRBJ1-4, with 8 bases lining up with TRBD1. The V gene end was trimmed by 3 bases and the J gene end by 8 bases; junction bases not matched to a gene: 9. The CDR3 contains 15 residues. The germline V gene encodes CDR1 SGHRS and CDR2 YFSETQ. CDR3 loop: CASSWTGQGGEKLFF. CDR3 sequence (DNA): TGCGCCAGCAGCTGGACAGGACAGGGCGGGGAAAAACTGTTTTTT.

The V gene is TRBV9, the J gene TRBJ1-2; 8 bases fit TRBD1. Per germline, CDR1 SGDLS and CDR2 YYNGEE. V lost 3 bases, J lost 5 bases, and 6 bases stayed unmatched. This CDR3 has 14 amino acids. CDR3 region: CASSAGQGYYGYTF. The CDR3 DNA reads as TGTGCCAGCAGCGCAGGACAGGGTTATTATGGCTACACCTTC. The whole variable domain, remainder taken from reference TRBV9 and TRBJ1-2, is DSGVTQTPKHLITATGQRVTLRCSPRSGDLSVYWYQQSLDQGLQFLIQYYNGEERAKGNILERFSAQQFPDLHSELNLSSLELGDSALYFCASSAGQGYYGYTFGSGTRLTVV.

The chain joins TRBV10-3 to TRBJ2-1; TRBD2 matches 11 bases. The CDR3 extends over 15 amino acids. The ends lost 6 bases at V and 10 bases at J; junction bases unmatched: 11. Germline V gene lookup returns CDR1 ENHRY and CDR2 SYGVKD. Here the CDR3 reads CAISQASGRMEEQFF. DNA of the CDR3: TGTGCCATCAGCCAAGCTAGCGGGAGGATGGAGGAGCAGTTCTTC.

This clone appeared a few times. The chain recombines TRBV11-2 with TRBJ2-2; D perhaps matches TRBD2 (5 bases). Germline CDR1 is SGHAT and CDR2 is FQNNGV. The CDR3 loop spans 14 amino acids. V shed 1 base and J shed 6 bases, with 9 bases lying between them. CDR3 loop: CASSLGWGAGELFF. Written as DNA, the CDR3 is TGTGCCAGCAGCTTAGGGTGGGGAGCCGGGGAGCTGTTTTTT. The full variable domain, rest sourced from reference TRBV11-2 and TRBJ2-2, is EAGVAQSPRYKIIEKRQSVAFWCNPISGHATLYWYQQILGQGPKLLIQFQNNGVVDDSQLPKDRFSAERLKGVDSTLKIQPAKLEDSAVYLCASSLGWGAGELFFGEGSRLTVL.

Note on this clone: Other DNA sequences in this sample translate to the same CDR3. This rearrangement joins TRBV30 to TRBJ1-4; weak D call: TRBD1 (5 bases). There are 13 residues in the CDR3. The V and J ends lost 3 bases and 4 bases respectively, with 9 bases between them. CDR1 and CDR2 (germline): GTSNPN, SVGIG (reference sequence). The DNA of the CDR3 is TGTGCCTGGAGCGGGGGATATAATGAAAAACTGTTTTTT. This gives the protein CAWSGGYNEKLFF. The full variable domain, rest sourced from reference TRBV30 and TRBJ1-4, is SQTIHQWPATLVQPVGSPLSLECTVEGTSNPNLYWYRQAAGRGLQLLFYSVGIGQISSEVPQNLSASRPQDRQFILSSKKLLLSDSGFYLCAWSGGYNEKLFFGSGTQLSVL.

J is TRBJ1-1 and V is TRBV7-8, with 9 nucleotides matching TRBD1. The ends lost 9 bases at V and 5 bases at J; junction bases unmatched: 7. CDR3 length equals 13 residues. Germline V CDR1 and CDR2: SGHVS, FQNEAQ. This CDR3 reads CASLRDRETEAFF. The DNA of the CDR3 is TGTGCCAGTCTCAGGGACAGGGAGACTGAAGCTTTCTTT.

The chain couples TRBV6-6 to TRBJ2-7; tentative D call: TRBD2 (6 bases). V was clipped by 0 bases and J by 4 bases, with 10 bases between them. The CDR3 spans 14 residues. Germline CDR1 is MNHNY and CDR2 is SVGAGI (reference sequence). The CDR3 loop reads CASSYSPRGYEQYV. The CDR3 bases are TGTGCCAGCAGTTACTCGCCACGGGGGTACGAGCAGTACGTC.

The chain combines TRBV4-1 with TRBJ2-5; TRBD2 agrees at 9 bases. V shed 0 bases, J shed 0 bases, and the junction held 2 bases outside the gene matches. This CDR3 has 16 amino acids. Germline V lookup: CDR1 MGHRA, CDR2 YSYEKL. The CDR3 sequence: CASSQEREGYQETQYF. The CDR3 nucleotides are TGCGCCAGCAGCCAAGAGCGGGAGGGGTACCAAGAGACCCAGTACTTC.

The table lists this clone with a count of one. This rearrangement joins TRBV5-6 to TRBJ2-7; D perhaps matches TRBD1 (6 bases). Trimming removed 2 bases from V and 6 bases from J, with 12 bases in between. From germline, CDR1 is SGHDT and CDR2 YYEEEE. This CDR3 is built from 13 residues. The CDR3 spells CASSFLQGGEQYV. CDR3 in DNA: TGTGCCAGCAGCTTCCTACAGGGCGGCGAGCAGTACGTC.

The rearrangement uses TRBV5-1 and TRBJ2-1; TRBD2 might be the D (6 bases). Germline assignment: CDR1 SGHRS and CDR2 YFSETQ. Trimming cost V 4 bases and J 13 bases, with 18 bases left between them. CDR3 length equals 13 residues. The CDR3 loop reads CASSAGRSYSQFF. The CDR3 coding sequence is TGCGCCAGCAGCGCGGGACGTTCATACTCTCAGTTCTTC.

This chain joins TRBV5-5 and TRBJ2-5; TRBD2 agrees at 14 bases. V shed 4 bases and J 2 bases; nucleotides not matched to a gene: 7. The CDR3 sequence is 17 residues long. The germline gives CDR1 SGHKS, CDR2 YYEKEE (reference sequence). CDR3 amino acids: CASSRRLAGGSQETQYF. In DNA, the CDR3 is TGTGCCAGCAGCCGTCGACTAGCGGGAGGGAGTCAAGAGACCCAGTACTTC. Together with reference TRBV5-5 and TRBJ2-5, the CDR3 gives the full variable domain: DAGVTQSPTHLIKTRGQQVTLRCSPISGHKSVSWYQQVLGQGPQFIFQYYEKEERGRGNFPDRFSARQFPNYSSELNVNALLLGDSALYLCASSRRLAGGSQETQYFGPGTRLLVL.

There are a few counts of this clone. The chain has TRBV13 and TRBJ2-1; no clear D gene. V was shortened by 5 bases and J by 5 bases, with 10 bases between the two germline ends. The CDR3 runs to 13 residues. CDR1 and CDR2 (germline): PRHDT, FYEKMQ (reference sequence). The CDR3: CASSHNRNNEQFF. DNA of the CDR3: TGTGCCAGCAGCCATAACAGAAACAATGAGCAGTTCTTC.

V and J are TRBV6-5 and TRBJ2-5; D is uncertain. CDR3 length: 13 amino acids. V lost 2 bases to trimming and J lost 1 base, with 5 bases between them. Germline loops: CDR1 MNHEY, CDR2 SVGAGI. CDR3: CASSYDFQETQYF. The CDR3 bases are TGTGCCAGCAGTTACGACTTCCAAGAGACCCAGTACTTC.

This CDR3 reads CASSPQTGGNYGYTF. The CDR3 DNA sequence: TGCGCCAGCAGCCCCCAGACAGGGGGGAACTATGGCTACACCTTC. J is TRBJ1-2 and V is TRBV5-1, with 9 positions matching TRBD1. V shed 4 bases and J 2 bases; nucleotides not matched to a gene: 6. Per germline, CDR1 SGHRS and CDR2 YFSETQ. The CDR3 totals 15 residues.

This chain joins TRBV11-2 and TRBJ1-1; maybe TRBD1 (6 bases). CDR3 length: 13 amino acids. From germline, CDR1 is SGHAT and CDR2 FQNNGV. V was trimmed by 7 bases and J by 0 bases, leaving 9 bases between them. Here the CDR3 DNA reads TGTGCCAGCACAGGGGCCTTGAACACTGAAGCTTTCTTT. Encoded protein: CASTGALNTEAFF.

The chain joins TRBV5-8 to TRBJ1-6; perhaps TRBD1 as D (6 bases). This CDR3 region has 16 residues. Germline V gives CDR1 SGHTS, CDR2 YDEGEE. Trimming removed 4 bases from V and 0 bases from J, with 11 bases in between. CDR3 protein: CASSQGQNSYNSPLHF. DNA for the CDR3: TGTGCCAGCAGCCAGGGACAAAACTCCTATAATTCACCCCTCCACTTT.

This chain uses TRBV4-2 with TRBJ2-1; D perhaps matches TRBD1 (5 bases). Germline values: CDR1 LGHNA, CDR2 YNFKEQ. The germline V and J ends were trimmed by 3 bases and 3 bases, with 12 bases remaining between them. The CDR3 is 15 amino acids. CDR3 amino acids: CASSQTTDHYNEQFF. CDR3 nucleotides: TGTGCCAGCAGCCAGACGACAGACCACTACAATGAGCAGTTCTTC.

This clone was found a few times. V and J are TRBV6-5 and TRBJ1-1; D unclear. CDR1 is MNHEY and CDR2 is SVGAGI in the germline V gene. V was clipped by 6 bases and J by 5 bases, with 7 bases between them. CDR3 size: 11 residues. The CDR3 DNA sequence: TGTGCCAGCAGGGCGGGAACTGAAGCTTTCTTT. Translated: CASRAGTEAFF.

The gene calls are TRBV6-6 and TRBJ2-7, with TRBD1 identical over 7 bases. The CDR3 spans 16 residues. Trimming cost V 2 bases and J 2 bases; bases outside gene matches: 9. Per germline, CDR1 MNHNY and CDR2 SVGAGI (reference sequence). The CDR3 nucleotides are TGTGCCAGCAGTTACCTCCGCGACAGGGTTGCCTACGAGCAGTACGTC. It specifies CASSYLRDRVAYEQYV.

The chain carries TRBV2 and TRBJ2-5; possible D gene TRBD2, 6 bases. There are 17 residues in the CDR3. Germline CDR1 reads SNHLY; CDR2 reads FYNNEI. The ends were cut back, 2 bases at V and 3 bases at J, with 19 bases in the middle. The CDR3 DNA sequence: TGTGCCAGCAGTGAAAGTAGGCCCGGGGACTTAGAAGAGACCCAGTACTTC. Translating it yields CASSESRPGDLEETQYF.

The J gene is TRBJ1-2, the V gene TRBV25-1; 8 positions agree with TRBD1. The CDR3 is made up of 12 amino acids. The ends lost 7 bases at V and 4 bases at J; junction bases unmatched: 2. Germline V gene sequence: CDR1 MGHDK, CDR2 SYGVNS. CDR3 DNA sequence: TGTGCCAGCACCGGGACAGGCTATGGCTACACCTTC. Amino acids: CASTGTGYGYTF.

The chain employs TRBV6-5 and TRBJ1-2; weak D call: TRBD1 (5 bases). The germline V and J ends were trimmed by 6 bases and 6 bases, with 14 bases remaining between them. Germline-derived CDR1 and CDR2 are MNHEY and SVGAGI. The CDR3 contains 13 residues. The CDR3 DNA reads as TGTGCCAGCAGCCCCGGGGGAAGACATGGCTACACCTTC. This codes for CASSPGGRHGYTF.

The CDR3 reads CASSSGTSGGDEQFF. CDR3 nucleotide sequence: TGTGCCAGCAGCTCCGGGACTAGCGGTGGGGATGAGCAGTTCTTC. J is TRBJ2-1 and V is TRBV6-5; the match to TRBD2 covers 11 bases. Losses at the gene ends were 6 bases for V and 8 bases for J; bases not matched to a gene: 9. This CDR3 region has 15 residues. Germline CDR1 and CDR2: MNHEY and SVGAGI.

As regards this clone: Other DNA sequences in this specimen translate into the identical CDR3. The rearrangement joins TRBV18 to TRBJ2-5; 7 bases agree with TRBD2. CDR1 and CDR2 from the germline V gene are KGHSH and LQKENI. Germline trimming cut 3 bases from V and 2 bases from J; bases unmatched to any gene: 0. The CDR3 loop spans 13 amino acids. As DNA, the CDR3 is TGTGCCAGCTCACCCGGGGGGCAAGAGACCCAGTACTTC. Its protein product is CASSPGGQETQYF.

The chain is built from TRBV9 and TRBJ2-2; 16 bases match TRBD2. This CDR3 spans 17 amino acids. Unmatched junction bases numbered 4, after V lost 2 bases and J lost 6 bases. CDR1 SGDLS and CDR2 YYNGEE come from the germline V gene. CDR3 sequence reads: CASSVGLAGGQAGELFF. As DNA, the CDR3 is TGTGCCAGCAGCGTGGGACTAGCGGGAGGGCAGGCCGGGGAGCTGTTTTTT. Supplemented by reference TRBV9 and TRBJ2-2, the full variable domain reads DSGVTQTPKHLITATGQRVTLRCSPRSGDLSVYWYQQSLDQGLQFLIQYYNGEERAKGNILERFSAQQFPDLHSELNLSSLELGDSALYFCASSVGLAGGQAGELFFGEGSRLTVL.

The chain combines TRBV5-1 with TRBJ1-2; 10 bases agree with TRBD1. Germline V gene data show CDR1 as SGHRS and CDR2 as YFSETQ. Losses at the gene ends were 0 bases for V and 4 bases for J; bases not matched to a gene: 3. This CDR3 has 15 amino acids. The CDR3 loop is CASSLGTGGSYGYTF. The DNA for the CDR3 is TGCGCCAGCAGCTTGGGGACAGGGGGGAGCTATGGCTACACCTTC. Combining the CDR3 with reference TRBV5-1 and TRBJ1-2 gives the whole variable domain KAGVTQTPRYLIKTRGQQVTLSCSPISGHRSVSWYQQTPGQGLQFLFEYFSETQRNKGNFPGRFSGRQFSNSRSEMNVSTLELGDSALYLCASSLGTGGSYGYTFGSGTRLTVV.